The clone carrying this T cell receptor (beta chain) has a handful of counts. The data originate from a study of blood T cell repertoires in COVID-19. Turning to the study itself: Collection of acute and convalescent COVID-19 samples took place in the United States, Italy and Spain. The analysed material was cDNA or gDNA that came from T cells, B-cell-depleted T cells, or PBMCs.

How the authors handled the data: Reference gene primer amplification gave nucleated cell count estimates. Assay used: immunoSEQ multiplex PCR; TCRdb lists only in-frame clones, some missing. V, J and clone size derive from that table, while D and trimming were established from the DNA sequence. This sample has some 11,000 clones; 70% to 90% occur once, and the top ten carry roughly 31%. This clonotype was sampled from a man aged 50-60 years with active COVID-19. Input material: peripheral blood.

CDR3 nucleotide sequence: TGTGCCAGCAGTGAGCCAAAACCGGGACAGGGTTTTTCACCCCTCCACTTT. As protein: CASSEPKPGQGFSPLHF. This chain joins TRBV6-1 and TRBJ1-6; 9 nucleotides match TRBD1. Germline trimming cut 3 bases from V and 9 bases from J; bases unmatched to any gene: 12. CDR3 length equals 17 residues. Per the germline V gene, CDR1 is MNHNS and CDR2 is SASEGT.